The clone carrying this TCR beta chain was detected only once. 13 Jbeta primers and 60 Vbeta primers were used for the PCR. Profiling relied on immunoSEQ multiplex PCR, and the TCRdb table lists in-frame clones only, not all of them. The sample includes about 150,000 clones, 60% to 75% of them seen just once. This sample stems from a study of cytomegalovirus exposure and HLA in healthy donors. CDR1 is WNHNN, CDR2 SYGVQD, per germline (reference sequence). The CDR3 contains 15 residues. With 2 bases removed from V and 0 bases from J, the gap between germline ends came to 9 bases. Source material: PBMCs. This sequence joins TRBV10-1 and TRBJ2-3; D is undetermined. This sequence was found in a man aged 30 to 39 in good health and CMV-seronegative. The CDR3 DNA sequence: TGCGCCAGCAGTGAGGGAGCCTCTAGCACAGATACGCAGTATTTT. Protein product: CASSEGASSTDTQYF.